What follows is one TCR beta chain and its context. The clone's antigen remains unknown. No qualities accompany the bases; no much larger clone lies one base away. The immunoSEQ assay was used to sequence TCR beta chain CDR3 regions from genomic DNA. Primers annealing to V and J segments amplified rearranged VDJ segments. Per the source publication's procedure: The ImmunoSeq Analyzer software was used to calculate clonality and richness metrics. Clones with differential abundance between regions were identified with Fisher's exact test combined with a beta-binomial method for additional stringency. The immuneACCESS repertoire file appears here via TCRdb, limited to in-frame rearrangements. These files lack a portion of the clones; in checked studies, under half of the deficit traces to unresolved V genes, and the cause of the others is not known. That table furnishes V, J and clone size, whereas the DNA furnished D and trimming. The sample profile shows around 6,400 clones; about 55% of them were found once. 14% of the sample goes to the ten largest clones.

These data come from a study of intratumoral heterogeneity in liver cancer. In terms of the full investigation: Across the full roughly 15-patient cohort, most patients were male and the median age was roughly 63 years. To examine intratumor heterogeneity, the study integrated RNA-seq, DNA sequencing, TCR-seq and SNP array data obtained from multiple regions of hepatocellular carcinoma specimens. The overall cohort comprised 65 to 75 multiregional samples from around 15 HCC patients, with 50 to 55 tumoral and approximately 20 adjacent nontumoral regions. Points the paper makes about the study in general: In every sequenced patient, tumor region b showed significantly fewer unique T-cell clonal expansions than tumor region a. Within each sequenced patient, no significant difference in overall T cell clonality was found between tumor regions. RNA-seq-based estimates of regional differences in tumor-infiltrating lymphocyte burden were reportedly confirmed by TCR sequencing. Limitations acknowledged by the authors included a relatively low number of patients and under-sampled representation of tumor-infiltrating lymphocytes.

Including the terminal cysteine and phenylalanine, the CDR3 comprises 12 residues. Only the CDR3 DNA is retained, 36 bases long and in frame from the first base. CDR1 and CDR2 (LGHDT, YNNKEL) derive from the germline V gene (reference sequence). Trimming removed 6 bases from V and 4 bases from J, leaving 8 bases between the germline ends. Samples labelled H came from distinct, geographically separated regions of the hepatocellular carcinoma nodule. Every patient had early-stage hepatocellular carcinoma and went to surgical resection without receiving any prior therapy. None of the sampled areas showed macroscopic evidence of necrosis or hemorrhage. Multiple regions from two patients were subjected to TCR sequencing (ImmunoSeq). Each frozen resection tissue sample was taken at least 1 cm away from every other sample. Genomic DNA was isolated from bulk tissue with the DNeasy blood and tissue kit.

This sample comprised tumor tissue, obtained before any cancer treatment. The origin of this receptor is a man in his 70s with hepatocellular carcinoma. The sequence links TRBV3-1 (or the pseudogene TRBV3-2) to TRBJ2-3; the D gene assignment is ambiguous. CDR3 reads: CASSLLADTQYF. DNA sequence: TGTGCCAGCAGTCTACTTGCAGATACGCAGTATTTT.